The sequence of this TCR beta chain was determined in a study of blood T cell repertoires in COVID-19. Study at large: Specimens from acute and convalescent COVID-19 originated in the United States, Italy and Spain. Nucleic acid was either cDNA or gDNA, and it came from T cells, B-cell-depleted T cells, or PBMCs.

Original handling: Counts of nucleated cells, estimated from reference gene primer amplification, were obtained. Sequencing used immunoSEQ multiplex PCR; TCRdb keeps in-frame clones, though not all of them. V and J calls and clone size are as listed in that table; D and trimming were resolved from the DNA. The sample has fewer than 200,000 clones, around 90% seen once; the top ten hold 5% to 6.5%. The V segment lost 2 bases and the J segment 10 bases; nucleotides outside the gene matches: 7. The length of the CDR3 is 16 residues. CDR1 and CDR2 (germline): MGHRA, YSYEKL. The gene calls are TRBV4-1 and TRBJ2-1; TRBD2 agrees at 14 bases. Sequencing was carried out using peripheral blood. The source is a man between 40 and 49 years old with active or convalescent COVID-19. This CDR3 reads CASSQQRLAGGLEQFF. Written as DNA, the CDR3 is TGCGCCAGCAGCCAACAAAGACTAGCGGGGGGGCTGGAGCAGTTCTTC.